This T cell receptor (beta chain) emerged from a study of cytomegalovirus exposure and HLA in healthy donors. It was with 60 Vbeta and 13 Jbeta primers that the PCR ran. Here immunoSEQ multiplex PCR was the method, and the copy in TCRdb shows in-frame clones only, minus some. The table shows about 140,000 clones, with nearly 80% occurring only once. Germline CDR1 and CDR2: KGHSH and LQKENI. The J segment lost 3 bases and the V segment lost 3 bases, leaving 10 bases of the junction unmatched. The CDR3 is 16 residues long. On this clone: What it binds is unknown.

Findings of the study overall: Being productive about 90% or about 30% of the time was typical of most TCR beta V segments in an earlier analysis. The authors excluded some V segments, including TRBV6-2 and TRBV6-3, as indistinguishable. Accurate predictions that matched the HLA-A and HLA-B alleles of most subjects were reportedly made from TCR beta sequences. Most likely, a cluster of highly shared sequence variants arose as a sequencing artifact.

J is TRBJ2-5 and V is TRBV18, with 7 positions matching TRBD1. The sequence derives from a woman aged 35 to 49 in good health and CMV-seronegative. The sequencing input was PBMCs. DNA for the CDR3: TGTGCCAGCTCACCCTTCGTCACAGGGGCTGAAGAGACCCAGTACTTC. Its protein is CASSPFVTGAEETQYF.